The subject of this entry is one TCR beta chain. This entry is derived from a study of blood T cell repertoires in COVID-19. Overall study: The United States, Italy and Spain provided the acute and convalescent COVID-19 samples. PBMCs, B-cell-depleted T cells, or T cells were the source of the cDNA or gDNA that made up the material.

How the authors handled the data: Quantification of nucleated cells was approximated via reference gene primer amplification. Some clones are missing from TCRdb's copy, which holds only in-frame ones; the method was immunoSEQ multiplex PCR. That table is the source of V, J and clone size, and D and trimming were worked out from the DNA. The sample contains roughly 120,000 clones, approximately 79% of which appear only once. The CDR3 consists of 15 residues. Losses at the gene ends were 5 bases for V and 4 bases for J; bases not matched to a gene: 9. Germline loops: CDR1 SNHLY, CDR2 FYNNEI. The V gene is TRBV2, the J gene TRBJ1-2; TRBD1 agrees at 8 bases. The sequence derives from a man aged 50-60 years with acute or convalescent COVID-19. Material for sequencing was peripheral blood. CDR3 in amino acids: CASSWDRNPAYGYTF. DNA of the CDR3: TGTGCCAGCAGTTGGGACAGGAATCCTGCCTATGGCTACACCTTC.